The 19 T cell receptor beta chains listed next were all sequenced from one sample in a study of beta chain features in type 1 diabetes. Sequencing targeted expressed TCRB transcripts, as all isolated RNA had been reverse transcribed. Here immunoSEQ multiplex PCR was the method, and the copy in TCRdb shows in-frame clones only, minus some. Of more than 150,000 clones listed, about 13% are singletons. The sample comprised central memory CD4+ T cells from blood. The receptors were sampled from a woman between 18 and 30 years old in good health.

The rearrangement joins TRBV19 to TRBJ1-4, with D uncertain. Germline values: CDR1 LNHDA, CDR2 SQIVND (reference sequence). V shed 4 bases and J shed 5 bases, with 17 bases lying between them. The CDR3 is made up of 16 amino acids. DNA for the CDR3: TGTGCCAGTAGTACCGTGGGCCGCACTCGGAATGAAAAACTGTTTTTT. Amino acid sequence: CASSTVGRTRNEKLFF.

This chain connects TRBV5-6 to TRBJ2-1; D is ambiguous. Trimming took off 2 bases at V and 0 bases at J, with 9 bases between the two ends. Germline lookup yields CDR1 SGHDT and CDR2 YYEEEE. CDR3 length: 15 amino acids. In DNA form, the CDR3 reads TGTGCCAGCAGCTTAGACATTAGCTCCTACAATGAGCAGTTCTTC. This gives the protein CASSLDISSYNEQFF.

This clone was counted many times. The rearrangement uses TRBV7-9 and TRBJ2-1, with D possibly being TRBD2 (6 bases). This CDR3 has 14 residues. Trimming removed 2 bases from V and 13 bases from J, with 18 bases in between. Per the germline V gene, CDR1 is SEHNR and CDR2 is FQNEAQ (reference sequence). CDR3 sequence reads: CASSLPFAGLTQFF. The CDR3 DNA reads as TGTGCCAGCAGCTTACCTTTTGCGGGGCTGACACAGTTCTTC.

This clone has just a few counts. The CDR3 is CASSFNQGTEAFF. Here the CDR3 DNA reads TGTGCCAGCAGCTTTAATCAGGGTACTGAAGCTTTCTTT. The chain has TRBV11-2 and TRBJ1-1, with TRBD1 as a possible D gene (5 bases). CDR1 is SGHAT and CDR2 is FQNNGV in the germline V gene. Trimming removed 3 bases at V and 5 bases at J, with 10 bases between. The CDR3 consists of 13 residues. Based on the CDR3 plus reference TRBV11-2 and TRBJ1-1, the full variable domain is EAGVAQSPRYKIIEKRQSVAFWCNPISGHATLYWYQQILGQGPKLLIQFQNNGVVDDSQLPKDRFSAERLKGVDSTLKIQPAKLEDSAVYLCASSFNQGTEAFFGQGTRLTVV.

The chain has TRBV30 and TRBJ2-7, with D perhaps matching TRBD1 (6 bases). Germline V gene sequence: CDR1 GTSNPN, CDR2 SVGIG (reference sequence). Trimming removed 3 bases from V and 5 bases from J, with 11 bases in between. CDR3 size: 12 residues. CDR3 nucleotides: TGTGCCTGGAGCCTTACAGGGAACGAGCAGTACTTC. It translates to CAWSLTGNEQYF.

This clone was found a few times. The same CDR3 also results from other DNA sequences found in this sample. The chain joins TRBV9 to TRBJ2-3; possibly TRBD1 for D (6 bases). CDR1 is SGDLS, CDR2 YYNGEE, per germline. The CDR3 runs to 16 residues. V lost 4 bases and J 3 bases, leaving 18 bases between the germline ends. CDR3 residues: CASSPLTGLGTDTQYF. Here the CDR3 DNA reads TGTGCCAGCAGCCCCCTGACAGGATTGGGGACAGATACGCAGTATTTT.

The chain couples TRBV30 to TRBJ1-3; TRBD1 might be the D (5 bases). Germline lookup yields CDR1 GTSNPN and CDR2 SVGIG (reference sequence). The CDR3 runs 13 residues. The V end lost 5 bases, the J end lost 0 bases, and 8 bases lay between the germline ends. CDR3 DNA sequence: TGTGCCTGGGACAGCCGCTCTGGAAACACCATATATTTT. Protein: CAWDSRSGNTIYF.

This clone was seen many times. The rearrangement joins TRBV7-9 to TRBJ2-4; 11 bases match TRBD2. Germline trimming cut 5 bases from V and 8 bases from J; bases unmatched to any gene: 11. CDR3 length equals 16 residues. Germline V lookup: CDR1 SEHNR, CDR2 FQNEAQ (reference sequence). The CDR3 region is CASSPRFGTSGDIQYF. Written as DNA, the CDR3 is TGTGCCAGCAGCCCCCGCTTCGGGACTAGCGGTGACATTCAGTACTTC.

The J gene is TRBJ2-4, the V gene TRBV30; tentatively, D is TRBD2 (6 bases). The CDR3 runs to 16 residues. Germline CDR1 and CDR2: GTSNPN and SVGIG (reference sequence). Trimming pared 0 bases from V and 3 bases from J, leaving 15 bases between. CDR3 nucleotide sequence: TGTGCCTGGAGTGTAAGGAGTCGGGGACTCAAAAACATTCAGTACTTC. Translated, it gives CAWSVRSRGLKNIQYF.

This rearrangement joins TRBV6-4 to TRBJ1-2, with a possible D match to TRBD1 (6 bases). CDR1 and CDR2 from the germline V gene are MRHNA and SNTAGT. V was shortened by 6 bases and J by 8 bases, with 22 bases between the two germline ends. The CDR3 totals 15 residues. The CDR3 here is CASSSKQGSAKGYTF. The CDR3 nucleotides are TGTGCCAGCAGCTCAAAACAGGGCTCGGCGAAAGGCTACACCTTC.

This clone was seen a handful of times. V and J are TRBV29-1 and TRBJ2-5; 8 nucleotides align to TRBD1. CDR1 SQVTM and CDR2 ANQGSEA come from the germline V gene. V lost 6 bases to trimming and J lost 1 base; unmatched junction nucleotides: 10. The CDR3 has 15 amino acids. For the CDR3, the DNA is TGCAGCGTCAAAATATACAGGGGGTCCCAAGAGACCCAGTACTTC. Translated, it gives CSVKIYRGSQETQYF.

This clone was seen only a few times. The J gene is TRBJ2-1, the V gene TRBV5-4; perhaps TRBD2 as D (6 bases). The V and J ends lost 7 bases and 7 bases respectively, with 15 bases between them. The CDR3 extends over 13 amino acids. From germline, CDR1 is SGHNT and CDR2 YYREEE (reference sequence). The CDR3 nucleotides are TGTGCCAGCGGGCGGGCGGGGAGGAATGAGCAGTTCTTC. Its translation: CASGRAGRNEQFF. Together with reference TRBV5-4 and TRBJ2-1, the CDR3 gives the full variable domain: ETGVTQSPTHLIKTRGQQVTLRCSSQSGHNTVSWYQQALGQGPQFIFQYYREEENGRGNFPPRFSGLQFPNYSSELNVNALELDDSALYLCASGRAGRNEQFFGPGTRLTVL.

There are a few counts of this clone. The chain has TRBV11-2 and TRBJ2-1; 8 nucleotides agree with TRBD2. Germline V gene data show CDR1 as SGHAT and CDR2 as FQNNGV. The length of the CDR3 is 16 residues. With 3 bases clipped from V and 12 bases from J, the junction kept 16 bases outside the gene matches. CDR3 in DNA: TGTGCCAGCAGCTTCGTCCCCGGGAGGGCCTCGTCATTGCAGTTCTTC. It encodes CASSFVPGRASSLQFF.

The J gene is TRBJ2-7, the V gene TRBV20-1, with a tentative D call TRBD2 (6 bases). Deletions cut 7 bases from V and 7 bases from J, with 14 bases between. Per the germline V gene, CDR1 is DFQATT and CDR2 is SNEGSKA (reference sequence). The CDR3 extends over 11 amino acids. The CDR3 sequence is CSGRRGREQYF. Here the CDR3 DNA reads TGCAGTGGTCGCAGAGGGAGGGAGCAGTACTTC.

The chain carries TRBV18 and TRBJ2-5; tentatively, D is TRBD2 (6 bases). The germline V gene encodes CDR1 KGHSH and CDR2 LQKENI. The CDR3 has 14 amino acids. V was shortened by 5 bases and J by 7 bases, with 17 bases between the two germline ends. This CDR3 is CASSYVWGDGTQYF. In DNA, the CDR3 is TGTGCCAGCTCATACGTCTGGGGGGACGGGACCCAGTACTTC. Drawing the rest from reference TRBV18 and TRBJ2-5, the complete variable domain is NAGVMQNPRHLVRRRGQEARLRCSPMKGHSHVYWYRQLPEEGLKFMVYLQKENIIDESGMPKERFSAEFPKEGPSILRIQQVVRGDSAAYFCASSYVWGDGTQYFGPGTRLLVL.

The chain links TRBV6-1 to TRBJ2-2; perhaps TRBD1 as D (6 bases). Germline lookup yields CDR1 MNHNS and CDR2 SASEGT. This CDR3 region has 15 residues. The V gene lost 6 bases and the J gene lost 4 bases, with 15 bases spanning the gap. The CDR3: CASRESGTSTGELFF. DNA of the CDR3: TGTGCCAGCAGAGAATCCGGGACATCCACCGGGGAGCTGTTTTTT.

The table lists this clone with many counts. J is TRBJ1-2 and V is TRBV29-1, with D possibly being TRBD1 (5 bases). Trimming removed 7 bases at V and 6 bases at J, with 18 bases between. CDR1 SQVTM and CDR2 ANQGSEA come from the germline V gene. The CDR3 covers 13 residues. CDR3 sequence: CSADGQGVDGYTF. The CDR3 bases are TGCAGCGCCGACGGGCAGGGCGTAGATGGCTACACCTTC.

The V and J genes are TRBV29-1 and TRBJ1-1; 7 bases match TRBD1. The V and J ends lost 4 bases and 0 bases, in that order; junction bases with no gene match: 11. Germline CDR1 and CDR2: SQVTM and ANQGSEA. This CDR3 contains 16 residues. The CDR3, as DNA: TGCAGCGTTGCCGGGACAGAGTCGAACATGAACACTGAAGCTTTCTTT. Encoded protein: CSVAGTESNMNTEAFF. Drawing the rest from reference TRBV29-1 and TRBJ1-1, the complete variable domain is SAVISQKPSRDICQRGTSLTIQCQVDSQVTMMFWYRQQPGQSLTLIATANQGSEATYESGFVIDKFPISRPNLTFSTLTVSNMSPEDSSIYLCSVAGTESNMNTEAFFGQGTRLTVV.

This sequence joins TRBV28 and TRBJ2-1, with D possibly matching TRBD1 (7 bases). V was pared by 2 bases and J by 9 bases, with 11 bases between. Germline CDR1 is MDHEN and CDR2 is SYDVKM. The CDR3 has 13 amino acids. In DNA, the CDR3 is TGTGCCAGCAGTTTAGGAGGGGGCAGTGAGCAGTTCTTC. This gives the protein CASSLGGGSEQFF.